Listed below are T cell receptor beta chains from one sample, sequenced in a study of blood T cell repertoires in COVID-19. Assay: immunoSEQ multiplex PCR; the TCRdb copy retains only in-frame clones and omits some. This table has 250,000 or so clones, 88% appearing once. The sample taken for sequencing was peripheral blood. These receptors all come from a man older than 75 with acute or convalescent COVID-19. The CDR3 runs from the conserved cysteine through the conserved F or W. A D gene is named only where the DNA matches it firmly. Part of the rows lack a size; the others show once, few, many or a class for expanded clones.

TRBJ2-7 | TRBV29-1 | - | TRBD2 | CSVDAGTSGRYEQYF | TGCAGCGTTGATGCCGGGACTAGCGGGAGGTACGAGCAGTACTTC
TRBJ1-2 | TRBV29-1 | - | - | CSVEGQSGINYGYTF | TGCAGCGTTGAGGGGCAGTCGGGTATTAACTATGGCTACACCTTC
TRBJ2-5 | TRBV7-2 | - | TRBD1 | CASSLDGTGGWKTQYF | TGTGCCAGCAGCTTAGACGGGACAGGGGGCTGGAAGACCCAGTACTTC
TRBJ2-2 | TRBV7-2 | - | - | CASSPTGRGTGELFF | TGTGCCAGCAGCCCCACAGGGCGTGGCACCGGGGAGCTGTTTTTT
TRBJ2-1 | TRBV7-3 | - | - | CASSLFTRVGGNEQFF | TGTGCCAGCAGCCTATTCACTAGAGTGGGAGGCAATGAGCAGTTCTTC
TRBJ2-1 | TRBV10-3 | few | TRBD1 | CAIGGSSYNEQFF | TGTGCCATAGGGGGCAGTAGCTACAATGAGCAGTTCTTC
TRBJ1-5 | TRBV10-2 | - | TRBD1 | CASSVPGQGDQPQHF | TGCGCCAGCAGTGTCCCGGGACAGGGGGATCAGCCCCAGCATTTT
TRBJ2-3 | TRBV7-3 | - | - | CASSAILQGSGTDTQYF | TGTGCCAGCAGCGCTATCCTACAGGGTTCGGGCACAGATACGCAGTATTTT
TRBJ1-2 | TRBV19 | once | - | CASSPNRNYGYTF | TGTGCCAGTAGTCCCAACAGGAACTATGGCTACACCTTC
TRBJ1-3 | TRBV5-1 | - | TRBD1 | CASSTGQGNFGNTIYF | TGCGCCAGCAGCACGGGACAGGGGAATTTTGGAAACACCATATATTTT
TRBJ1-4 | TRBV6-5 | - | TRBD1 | CASSLGGTGDEKLFF | TGTGCCAGCAGCTTGGGCGGGACAGGGGATGAAAAACTGTTTTTT
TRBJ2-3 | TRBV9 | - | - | CASSVTSTDTQYF | TGTGCCAGCAGCGTTACTAGCACAGATACGCAGTATTTT
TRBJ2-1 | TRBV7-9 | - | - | CASSSGSRHNEQFF | TGTGCCAGCAGCTCGGGATCCCGGCACAATGAGCAGTTCTTC
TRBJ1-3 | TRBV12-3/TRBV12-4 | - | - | CASSLSSGNTIYF | TGTGCCAGCAGTTTGAGCTCTGGAAACACCATATATTTT
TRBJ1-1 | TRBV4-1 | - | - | CASSQGPVNTEAFF | TGCGCCAGCAGCCAAGGCCCGGTCAACACTGAAGCTTTCTTT
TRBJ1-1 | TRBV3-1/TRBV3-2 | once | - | CASSQVARGGEAFF | TGTGCCAGCAGCCAAGTTGCCCGGGGTGGCGAAGCTTTCTTT
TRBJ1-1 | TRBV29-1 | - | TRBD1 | CSGQGNLNTEAFF | TGCAGCGGACAGGGGAACCTGAACACTGAAGCTTTCTTT
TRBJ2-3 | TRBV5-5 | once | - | CASSFRGGTDTQYF | TGTGCCAGCAGCTTTAGGGGGGGGACAGATACGCAGTATTTT
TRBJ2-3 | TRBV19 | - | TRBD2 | CASSIAGRGGTDTQYF | TGTGCCAGTAGTATAGCGGGGCGGGGGGGCACAGATACGCAGTATTTT
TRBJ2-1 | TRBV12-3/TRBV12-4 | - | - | CASRSIGSKQFF | TGTGCCAGCAGATCAATTGGGAGTAAGCAGTTCTTC
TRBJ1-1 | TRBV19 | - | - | CASSMTGSNTEAFF | TGTGCCAGTAGTATGACAGGTTCTAACACTGAAGCTTTCTTT
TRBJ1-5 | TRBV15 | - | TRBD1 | CATSSAGQGVIGNQPQHF | TGTGCCACCAGCAGCGCGGGACAGGGGGTTATTGGCAATCAGCCCCAGCATTTT
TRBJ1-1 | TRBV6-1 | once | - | CASSEYHTGLTEAFF | TGTGCCAGCAGTGAATACCACACAGGGTTGACTGAAGCTTTCTTT
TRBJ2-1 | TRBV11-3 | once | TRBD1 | CASSLAQGGYNEQFF | TGTGCCAGCAGCTTAGCACAGGGGGGTTACAATGAGCAGTTCTTC
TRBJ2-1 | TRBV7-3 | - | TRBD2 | CASSIWTSGSSGEQFF | TGTGCCAGCAGCATATGGACTAGCGGGAGCTCGGGTGAGCAGTTCTTC
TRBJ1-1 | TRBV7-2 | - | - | CASSLVGTPNTEAFF | TGTGCCAGCAGCTTAGTAGGGACACCGAACACTGAAGCTTTCTTT
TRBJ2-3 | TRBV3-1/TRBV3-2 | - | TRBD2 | CASSQGVWGGGADTQYF | TGTGCCAGCAGCCAAGGAGTATGGGGGGGTGGTGCAGATACGCAGTATTTT
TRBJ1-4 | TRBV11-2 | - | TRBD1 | CASSLGDRRKVREKLFF | TGTGCCAGCAGCTTGGGGGACAGGCGGAAGGTCAGGGAAAAACTGTTTTTT
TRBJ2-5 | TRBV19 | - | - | CASSPPGSPETQYF | TGTGCCAGTAGTCCCCCAGGTAGTCCAGAGACCCAGTACTTC
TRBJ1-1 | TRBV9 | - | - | CASSVDDRRNTEAFF | TGTGCCAGCAGCGTAGACGACAGGAGGAACACTGAAGCTTTCTTT
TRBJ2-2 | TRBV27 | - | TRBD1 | CASSWTGGTGELFF | TGTGCCAGCAGTTGGACAGGGGGTACCGGGGAGCTGTTTTTT
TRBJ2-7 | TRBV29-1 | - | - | CSVGTPPGEQYF | TGCAGCGTCGGGACACCCCCGGGCGAGCAGTACTTC
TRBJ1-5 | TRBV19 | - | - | CASSIGGQTYSNQPQHF | TGTGCCAGTAGTATTGGCGGACAGACTTATAGCAATCAGCCCCAGCATTTT
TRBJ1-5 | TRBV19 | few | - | CASSIGHRQPQHF | TGTGCCAGTAGTATTGGGCATCGTCAGCCCCAGCATTTT
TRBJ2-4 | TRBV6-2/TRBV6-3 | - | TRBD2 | CASSLPAGGGEGDIQYF | TGTGCCAGCAGCCTTCCGGCGGGAGGAGGGGAGGGTGACATTCAGTACTTC
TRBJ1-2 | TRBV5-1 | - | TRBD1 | CASSSPSQGAVGYTF | TGCGCCAGCAGCTCTCCATCGCAGGGGGCGGTTGGCTACACCTTC
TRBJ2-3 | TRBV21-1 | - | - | CASSATSGRFTDTQYF | TGTGCCAGCAGCGCGACTAGCGGGAGGTTCACAGATACGCAGTATTTT
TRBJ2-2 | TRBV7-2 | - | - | CASTRGTGELFF | TGTGCCAGCACCAGGGGCACCGGGGAGCTGTTTTTT
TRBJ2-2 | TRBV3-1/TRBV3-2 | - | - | CASSQDRAGTGELFF | TGTGCCAGCAGCCAAGACAGGGCAGGGACCGGGGAGCTGTTTTTT
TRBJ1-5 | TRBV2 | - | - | CASSEQAQNQPQHF | TGTGCCAGCTCGGAACAGGCACAAAATCAGCCCCAGCATTTT
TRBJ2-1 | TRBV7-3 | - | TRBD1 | CASSHSGGLSSYNEQFF | TGTGCCAGCAGTCATTCAGGGGGCCTGAGCTCCTACAATGAGCAGTTCTTC
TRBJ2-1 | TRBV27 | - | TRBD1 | CASSIRDRGNEQFF | TGTGCCAGCAGTATCCGGGACAGGGGAAATGAGCAGTTCTTC
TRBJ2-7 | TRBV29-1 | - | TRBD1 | CSVTGGPTYEQYF | TGCAGCGTAACAGGGGGTCCCACCTACGAGCAGTACTTC
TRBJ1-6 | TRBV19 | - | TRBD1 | CASSTRTGDNSPLHF | TGTGCCAGTAGTACGCGGACAGGGGATAATTCACCCCTCCACTTT
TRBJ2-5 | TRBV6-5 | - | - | CASSYGRAGTGETQYF | TGTGCCAGCAGTTACGGACGGGCCGGAACGGGGGAGACCCAGTACTTC
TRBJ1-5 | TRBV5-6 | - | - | CASSYQGSNQPQHF | TGTGCCAGCAGCTACCAGGGGTCGAATCAGCCCCAGCATTTT
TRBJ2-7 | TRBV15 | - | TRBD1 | CATSRDRGTGNYEQYF | TGTGCCACCAGCAGAGATAGGGGGACAGGGAACTACGAGCAGTACTTC
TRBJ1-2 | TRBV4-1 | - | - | CASSQVYADWNYGYTF | TGCGCCAGCAGCCAAGTCTACGCGGACTGGAACTATGGCTACACCTTC
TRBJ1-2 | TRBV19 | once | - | CASREYRFTNYGYTF | TGTGCCAGTAGGGAATACAGATTCACTAACTATGGCTACACCTTC
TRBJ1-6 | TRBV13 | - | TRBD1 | CASSRQGVSYNSPLHF | TGTGCCAGCAGTCGACAGGGGGTATCCTATAATTCACCCCTCCACTTT
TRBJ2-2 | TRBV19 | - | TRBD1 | CASSIQGARTGELFF | TGTGCCAGTAGTATACAGGGGGCGCGCACCGGGGAGCTGTTTTTT
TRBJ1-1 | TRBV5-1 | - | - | CASSLVGLMNTEAFF | TGCGCCAGCAGCTTGGTAGGACTGATGAACACTGAAGCTTTCTTT
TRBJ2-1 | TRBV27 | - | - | CASSTPGLQNEQFF | TGTGCCAGCAGTACCCCGGGACTCCAAAATGAGCAGTTCTTC
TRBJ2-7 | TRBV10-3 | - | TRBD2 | CAISVSSGISLRAEQYF | TGTGCCATCAGTGTATCTAGCGGGATATCTTTAAGGGCCGAGCAGTACTTC
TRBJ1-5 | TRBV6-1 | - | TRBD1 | CASSEGQGRQPQHF | TGTGCCAGCAGTGAGGGACAGGGTAGACAGCCCCAGCATTTT
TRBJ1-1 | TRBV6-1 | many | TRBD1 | CASSEDRVRTEAFF | TGTGCCAGCAGTGAGGACAGGGTTCGTACTGAAGCTTTCTTT